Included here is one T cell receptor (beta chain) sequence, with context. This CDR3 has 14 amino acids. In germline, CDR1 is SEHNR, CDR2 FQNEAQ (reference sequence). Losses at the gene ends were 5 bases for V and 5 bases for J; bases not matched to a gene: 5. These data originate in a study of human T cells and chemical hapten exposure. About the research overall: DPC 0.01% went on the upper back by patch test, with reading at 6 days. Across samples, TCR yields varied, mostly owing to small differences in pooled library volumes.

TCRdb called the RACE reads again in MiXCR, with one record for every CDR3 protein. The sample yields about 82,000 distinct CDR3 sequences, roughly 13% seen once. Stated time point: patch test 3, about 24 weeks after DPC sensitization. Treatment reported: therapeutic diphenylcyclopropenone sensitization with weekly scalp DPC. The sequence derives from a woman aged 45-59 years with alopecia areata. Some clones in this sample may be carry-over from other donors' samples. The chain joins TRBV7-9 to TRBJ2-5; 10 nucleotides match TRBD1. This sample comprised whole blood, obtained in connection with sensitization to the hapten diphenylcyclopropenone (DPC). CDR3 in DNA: TGTGCCAGCAGCCCGGACAGGGGGGACGAGACCCAGTACTTC. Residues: CASSPDRGDETQYF. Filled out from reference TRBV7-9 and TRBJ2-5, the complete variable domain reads DTGVSQNPRHKITKRGQNVTFRCDPISEHNRLYWYRQTLGQGPEFLTYFQNEAQLEKSRLLSDRFSAERPKGSFSTLEIQRTEQGDSAMYLCASSPDRGDETQYFGPGTRLLVL.